A selection of T cell receptor beta chains follows, all from one sample in a study of blood T cell repertoires in COVID-19. Sequencing was performed with immunoSEQ multiplex PCR; in TCRdb, only in-frame clones are kept and a portion is missing. The sample lists tens of thousands of clones, approximately 82% occurring once. Sequences were obtained from peripheral blood. These receptors came from a human donor in a cohort sampled during active COVID-19. CDR3s include the opening cysteine and the closing phenylalanine or tryptophan. The D gene is left open where the match is weak. The size field is filled for only some rows; it gives once, few, many or a size class.

v_call,j_call,clone_size,d_call,cdr3_nt,cdr3_aa
TRBV9,TRBJ2-1,once,-,TGTGCCAGCAGCGTAGAAAGGACTGTCCGGGGTGAGCAGTTCTTC,CASSVERTVRGEQFF
TRBV6-5,TRBJ1-4,-,-,TGTGCCAGCAGTTACGGGGGCGCGGGTGAAAAACTGTTTTTT,CASSYGGAGEKLFF
TRBV5-1,TRBJ2-3,-,TRBD2,TGCGCCAGCAGCTTGTCCCTAGCGGGGGGGTATTCTGCAGATACGCAGTATTTT,CASSLSLAGGYSADTQYF
TRBV6-5,TRBJ1-6,-,TRBD1,TGTGCCACCCGGGACAGGGCAAATTCACCCCTCCACTTT,CATRDRANSPLHF
TRBV7-2,TRBJ2-6,few,-,TGTGCCAGCAGCTTAGAGTTCGGGGAATCTGGGGCCAACGTCCTGACTTTC,CASSLEFGESGANVLTF
TRBV21-1,TRBJ2-2,-,-,TGTGCCAGCAGCGCCCGGGACAGGGGGGTCACCGGGGAGCTGTTTTTT,CASSARDRGVTGELFF
TRBV6-5,TRBJ2-3,-,TRBD2,TGTGCCAGCAGTTACTTGGCGGGGGGACTAACAGATACGCAGTATTTT,CASSYLAGGLTDTQYF
TRBV2,TRBJ2-1,-,-,TGTGCCACTGGGGGGAGCTCCTACAATGAGCAGTTCTTC,CATGGSSYNEQFF
TRBV19,TRBJ2-1,once,TRBD2,TGTGCCAGTAGTCCCTCGGGGGGGCTCGGTGAGCAGTTCTTC,CASSPSGGLGEQFF
TRBV3-1/TRBV3-2,TRBJ1-6,-,-,TGTGCCAGCAGCCAAGCCGTCGGGGGACCCCTCCACTTT,CASSQAVGGPLHF
TRBV5-1,TRBJ2-3,-,TRBD2,TGCGCCAGCAGCTTCGGGGGGACAGATACGCAGTATTTT,CASSFGGTDTQYF
TRBV27,TRBJ2-1,-,-,TGTGCCAGCAGTTTAGTCGGGGGTTTGCAGTTCTTC,CASSLVGGLQFF
TRBV19,TRBJ2-7,once,-,TGTGCCAGTAGTAGGGGGCGCGGGTCCTACGAGCAGTACTTC,CASSRGRGSYEQYF
TRBV6-5,TRBJ1-5,-,-,TGTGCCAGCAAGGCAGGGTTGGGTCAGCCCCAGCATTTT,CASKAGLGQPQHF
TRBV27,TRBJ1-1,-,-,TGTGCCAGCAGTTTCCTAATGGGAGGCGAAGCTTTCTTT,CASSFLMGGEAFF
TRBV20-1,TRBJ1-2,-,-,TGCAGTGCTAGTTTACTCGCATCCGGCTACACCTTC,CSASLLASGYTF
TRBV5-1,TRBJ2-4,few,TRBD2,TGCGCCAGCAGCTGGGGGACTAGCGGGCGGGAAAACATTCAGTACTTC,CASSWGTSGRENIQYF
TRBV19,TRBJ2-2,-,TRBD1,TGTGCCAGTAGTGTTGGGACAGGGTACACCGGGGAGCTGTTTTTT,CASSVGTGYTGELFF
TRBV30,TRBJ2-7,-,TRBD1,TGTGCCTGGAGCCACACGCCCGGGACAGGGTTTTACGAGCAGTACTTC,CAWSHTPGTGFYEQYF
TRBV25-1,TRBJ1-1,-,TRBD1,TGTGCCAGCAGGACAGGGGGCGATACTGAAGCTTTCTTT,CASRTGGDTEAFF
TRBV30,TRBJ1-1,-,TRBD1,TGTGCCTGGAGCTTTGGACAGGGGGTATTCACTGAAGCTTTCTTT,CAWSFGQGVFTEAFF
TRBV29-1,TRBJ2-1,-,TRBD2,TGCAGCGCTGTGGGACTAGGCGCCAATGAGCAGTTCTTC,CSAVGLGANEQFF
TRBV2,TRBJ2-1,-,TRBD1,TGTGCCGGAGGTGAACAGGGGCCGCTCAATGAGCAGTTCTTC,CAGGEQGPLNEQFF
TRBV7-8,TRBJ1-2,-,-,TGTGCCAGCAGCTTCTCTAGAGGAAGCTTTAACTATGGCTACACCTTC,CASSFSRGSFNYGYTF
TRBV11-2,TRBJ1-5,-,-,TGTGCCAGCAGCTCCCTGAGACAGGCCCGAAATCAGCCCCAGCATTTT,CASSSLRQARNQPQHF
TRBV10-1,TRBJ1-6,-,TRBD1,TGCGCCAGCAGCTACCGGTCAGGGGGTAGAGCCAAGAATTCACCCCTCCACTTT,CASSYRSGGRAKNSPLHF
TRBV19,TRBJ1-5,-,-,TGTGCCAGTAGTACCCTACAGGTTCAGCCCCAGCATTTT,CASSTLQVQPQHF
TRBV18,TRBJ2-1,-,-,TGTGCCAGCTCGGTGCAGGTTCCTCCTCTCTTC,CASSVQVPPLF
TRBV18,TRBJ2-3,-,TRBD2,TGTGCCAGCTCTCCTCGGGGGGGATACACAGATACGCAGTATTTT,CASSPRGGYTDTQYF
TRBV15,TRBJ1-5,-,-,TGTGCCACCAGCAGAACAGGGAGAAGCAATCAGCCCCAGCATTTT,CATSRTGRSNQPQHF
TRBV13,TRBJ2-5,-,TRBD2,TGTGCCAGCAGCCCGGGAGGGGGTGAGACCCAGTACTTC,CASSPGGGETQYF
TRBV5-1,TRBJ2-1,-,-,TGCGCCAGCAGCTTGGACTCCAACAATGAGCAGTTCTTC,CASSLDSNNEQFF
TRBV11-2,TRBJ2-7,-,-,TGTGCCAGCAGCCCCATGCGGGTCCTATCCTACGAGCAGTACTTC,CASSPMRVLSYEQYF
TRBV5-1,TRBJ2-5,-,-,TGCGCCAGCAGATACCTCCCGGACAATCGGGAGACCCAGTACTTC,CASRYLPDNRETQYF